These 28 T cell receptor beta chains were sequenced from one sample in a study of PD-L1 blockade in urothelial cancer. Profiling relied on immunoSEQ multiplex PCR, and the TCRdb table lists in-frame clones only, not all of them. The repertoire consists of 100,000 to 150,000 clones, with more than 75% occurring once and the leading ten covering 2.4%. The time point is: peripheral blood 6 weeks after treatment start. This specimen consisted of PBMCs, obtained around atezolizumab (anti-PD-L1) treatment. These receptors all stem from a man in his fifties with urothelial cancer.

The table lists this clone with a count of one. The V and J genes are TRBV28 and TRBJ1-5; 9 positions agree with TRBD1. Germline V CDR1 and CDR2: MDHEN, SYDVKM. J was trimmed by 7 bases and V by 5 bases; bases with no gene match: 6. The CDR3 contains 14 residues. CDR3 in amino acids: CASSGDRVGQPQHF. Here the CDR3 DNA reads TGTGCCAGCAGTGGGGACAGGGTCGGACAGCCCCAGCATTTT.

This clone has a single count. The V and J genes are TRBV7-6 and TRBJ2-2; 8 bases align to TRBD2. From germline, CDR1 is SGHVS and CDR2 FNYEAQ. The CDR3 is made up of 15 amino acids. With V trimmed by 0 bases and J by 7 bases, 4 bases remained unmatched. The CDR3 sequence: CASSLAGRANGELFF. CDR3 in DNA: TGTGCCAGCAGCTTAGCCGGGAGGGCCAACGGGGAGCTGTTTTTT.

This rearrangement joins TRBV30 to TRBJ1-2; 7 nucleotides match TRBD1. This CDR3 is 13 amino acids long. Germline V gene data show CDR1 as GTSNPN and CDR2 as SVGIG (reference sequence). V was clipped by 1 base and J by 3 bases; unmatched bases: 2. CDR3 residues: CAWSGQGDYGYTF. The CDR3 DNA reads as TGTGCCTGGAGTGGGCAGGGGGACTATGGCTACACCTTC.

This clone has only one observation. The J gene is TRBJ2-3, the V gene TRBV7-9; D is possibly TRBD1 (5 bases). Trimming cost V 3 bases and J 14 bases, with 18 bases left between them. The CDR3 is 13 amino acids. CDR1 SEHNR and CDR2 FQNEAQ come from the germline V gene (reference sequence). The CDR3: CASSFDSRSLGYF. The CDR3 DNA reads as TGTGCCAGCAGCTTCGACAGTCGTTCGTTGGGGTATTTT.

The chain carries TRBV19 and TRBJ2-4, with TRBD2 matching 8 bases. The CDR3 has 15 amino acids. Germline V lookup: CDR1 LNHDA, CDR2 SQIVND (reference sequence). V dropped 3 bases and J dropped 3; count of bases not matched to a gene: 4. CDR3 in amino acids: CASSMGSGVKNIQYF. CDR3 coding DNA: TGTGCCAGTAGTATGGGTAGCGGGGTCAAAAACATTCAGTACTTC.

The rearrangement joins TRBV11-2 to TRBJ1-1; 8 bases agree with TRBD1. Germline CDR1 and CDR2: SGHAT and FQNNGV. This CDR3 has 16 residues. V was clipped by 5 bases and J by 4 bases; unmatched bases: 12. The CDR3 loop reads CASSHRAGGDGTEAFF. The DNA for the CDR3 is TGTGCCAGCAGCCACCGGGCAGGGGGCGACGGCACTGAAGCTTTCTTT.

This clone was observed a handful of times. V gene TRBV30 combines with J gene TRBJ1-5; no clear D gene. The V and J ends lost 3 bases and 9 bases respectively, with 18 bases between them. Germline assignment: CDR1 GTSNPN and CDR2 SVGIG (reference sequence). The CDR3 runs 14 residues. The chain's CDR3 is CAWSVLEGASPQHF. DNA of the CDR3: TGTGCCTGGAGCGTACTCGAGGGCGCCTCGCCCCAGCATTTT. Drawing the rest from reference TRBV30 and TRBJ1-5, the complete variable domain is SQTIHQWPATLVQPVGSPLSLECTVEGTSNPNLYWYRQAAGRGLQLLFYSVGIGQISSEVPQNLSASRPQDRQFILSSKKLLLSDSGFYLCAWSVLEGASPQHFGDGTRLSIL.

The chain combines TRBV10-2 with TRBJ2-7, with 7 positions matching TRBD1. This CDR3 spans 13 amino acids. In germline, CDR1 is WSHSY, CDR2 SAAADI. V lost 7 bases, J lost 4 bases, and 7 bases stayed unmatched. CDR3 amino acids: CASTWTGGYEQYF. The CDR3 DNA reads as TGCGCCAGCACCTGGACAGGAGGATACGAGCAGTACTTC.

The CDR3 loop reads CASRSTVAGETQYF. CDR3 sequence (DNA): TGTGCCAGCAGATCGACAGTCGCCGGAGAGACCCAGTACTTC. The chain uses TRBV6-5 and TRBJ2-5, with a possible D match to TRBD1 (5 bases). The CDR3 spans 14 residues. Trimming shortened V by 6 bases and J by 4 bases, and 15 bases separated the two germline ends. CDR1 is MNHEY, CDR2 SVGAGI, per germline.

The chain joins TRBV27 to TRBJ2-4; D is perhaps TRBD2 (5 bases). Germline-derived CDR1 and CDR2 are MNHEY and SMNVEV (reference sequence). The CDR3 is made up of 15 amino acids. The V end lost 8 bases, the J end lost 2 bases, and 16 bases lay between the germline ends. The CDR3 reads CASRWRDGTKNIQYF. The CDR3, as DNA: TGTGCCAGCCGCTGGCGCGACGGGACCAAAAACATTCAGTACTTC.

The CDR3 loop is CASRARETSYNEQFF. The CDR3 nucleotides read TGTGCCAGCAGGGCTCGGGAGACGTCCTACAATGAGCAGTTCTTC. The chain has TRBV2 and TRBJ2-1; possibly TRBD2 for D (6 bases). The V and J ends lost 6 bases and 1 base respectively, with 13 bases between them. Per germline, CDR1 SNHLY and CDR2 FYNNEI. The CDR3 runs 15 residues.

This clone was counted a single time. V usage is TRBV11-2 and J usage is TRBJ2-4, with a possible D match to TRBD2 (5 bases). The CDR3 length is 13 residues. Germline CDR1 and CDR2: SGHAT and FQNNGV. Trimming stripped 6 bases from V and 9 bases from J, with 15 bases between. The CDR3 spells CASSLDFRGIQYF. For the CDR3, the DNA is TGTGCCAGCAGTTTGGACTTTAGAGGCATTCAGTACTTC.

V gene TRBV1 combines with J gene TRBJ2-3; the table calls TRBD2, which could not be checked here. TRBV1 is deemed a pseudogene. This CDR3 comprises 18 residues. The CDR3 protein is CTSSQEGSSGASTDTQYF. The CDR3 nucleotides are TGCACCAGCAGCCAAGAGGGGTCTAGCGGGGCTAGCACAGATACGCAGTATTTT.

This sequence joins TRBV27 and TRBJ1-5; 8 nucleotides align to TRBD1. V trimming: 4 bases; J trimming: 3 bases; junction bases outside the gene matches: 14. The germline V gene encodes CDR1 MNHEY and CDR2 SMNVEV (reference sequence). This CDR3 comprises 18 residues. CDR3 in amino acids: CASSSYRGGPVPNQPQHF. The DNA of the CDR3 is TGTGCCAGCAGTTCCTACAGGGGGGGACCGGTACCCAATCAGCCCCAGCATTTT.

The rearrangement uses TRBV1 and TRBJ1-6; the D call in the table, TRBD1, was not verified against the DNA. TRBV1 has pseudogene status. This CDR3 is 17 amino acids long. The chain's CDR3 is CTSSQGQAPEGNSPLHF. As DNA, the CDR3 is TGCACCAGCAGCCAGGGACAGGCCCCGGAGGGTAATTCACCCCTCCACTTT.

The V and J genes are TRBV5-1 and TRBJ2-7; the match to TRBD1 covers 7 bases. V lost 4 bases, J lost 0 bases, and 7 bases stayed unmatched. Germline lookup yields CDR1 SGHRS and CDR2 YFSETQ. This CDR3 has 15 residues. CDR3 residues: CASSPRQGTSYEQYF. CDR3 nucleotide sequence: TGCGCCAGCAGCCCACGACAGGGAACCTCCTACGAGCAGTACTTC.

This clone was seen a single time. CDR3 sequence: CASSFSGRSGEQFF. CDR3 sequence (DNA): TGTGCCAGCAGTTTTAGCGGGAGGAGTGGTGAGCAGTTCTTC. This chain uses TRBV6-5 with TRBJ2-1; 10 nucleotides align to TRBD2. The ends lost 4 bases at V and 9 bases at J; junction bases unmatched: 6. Germline V gene lookup returns CDR1 MNHEY and CDR2 SVGAGI. This CDR3 has 14 amino acids.

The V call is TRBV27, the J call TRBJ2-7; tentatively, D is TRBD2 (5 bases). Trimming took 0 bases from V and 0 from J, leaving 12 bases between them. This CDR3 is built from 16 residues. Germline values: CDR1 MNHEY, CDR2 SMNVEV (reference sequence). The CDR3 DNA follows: TGTGCCAGCAGTTTATCGCCAGTGGGGAGCTCCTACGAGCAGTACTTC. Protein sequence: CASSLSPVGSSYEQYF.

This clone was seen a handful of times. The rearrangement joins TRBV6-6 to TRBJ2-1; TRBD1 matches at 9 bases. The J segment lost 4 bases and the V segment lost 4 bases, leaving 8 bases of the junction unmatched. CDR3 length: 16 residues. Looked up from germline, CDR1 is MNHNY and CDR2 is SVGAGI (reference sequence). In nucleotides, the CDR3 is TGTGCCAGCAGTTTACAACAGGGGGCGATGTACAATGAGCAGTTCTTC. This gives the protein CASSLQQGAMYNEQFF.

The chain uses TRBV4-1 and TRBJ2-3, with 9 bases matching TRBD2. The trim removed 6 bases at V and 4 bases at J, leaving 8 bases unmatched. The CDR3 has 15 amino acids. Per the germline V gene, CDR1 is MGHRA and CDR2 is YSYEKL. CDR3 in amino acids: CASRNRLAVADTQYF. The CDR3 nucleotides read TGCGCCAGCAGGAATCGACTAGCGGTGGCAGATACGCAGTATTTT.

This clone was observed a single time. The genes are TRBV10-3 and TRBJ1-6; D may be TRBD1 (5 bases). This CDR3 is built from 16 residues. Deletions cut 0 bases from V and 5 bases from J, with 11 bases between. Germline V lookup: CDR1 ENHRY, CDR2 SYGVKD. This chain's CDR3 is CAISESETANNSPLHF. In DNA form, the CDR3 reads TGTGCCATCAGTGAGTCAGAGACAGCAAATAATTCACCCCTCCACTTT.

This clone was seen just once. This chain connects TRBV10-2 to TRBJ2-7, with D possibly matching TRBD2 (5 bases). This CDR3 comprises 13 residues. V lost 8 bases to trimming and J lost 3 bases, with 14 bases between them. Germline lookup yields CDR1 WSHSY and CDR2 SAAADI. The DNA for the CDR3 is TGCGCCAGCCGGGGATTAGCGAACTACGAGCAGTACTTC. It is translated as CASRGLANYEQYF.

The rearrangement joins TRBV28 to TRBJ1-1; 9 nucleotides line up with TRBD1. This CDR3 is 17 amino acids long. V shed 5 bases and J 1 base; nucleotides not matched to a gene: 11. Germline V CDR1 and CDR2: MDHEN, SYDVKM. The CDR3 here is CASSTRPGTGPNTEAFF. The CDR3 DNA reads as TGTGCCAGCAGTACTCGTCCCGGGACAGGGCCGAACACTGAAGCTTTCTTT. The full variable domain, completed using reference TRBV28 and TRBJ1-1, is DVKVTQSSRYLVKRTGEKVFLECVQDMDHENMFWYRQDPGLGLRLIYFSYDVKMKEKGDIPEGYSVSREKKERFSLILESASTNQTSMYLCASSTRPGTGPNTEAFFGQGTRLTVV.

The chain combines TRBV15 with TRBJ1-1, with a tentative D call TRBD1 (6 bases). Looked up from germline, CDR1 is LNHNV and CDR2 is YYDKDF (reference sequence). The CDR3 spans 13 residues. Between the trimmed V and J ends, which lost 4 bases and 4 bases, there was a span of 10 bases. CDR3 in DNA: TGTGCCACCAGCAAAGCAGGGGCCACTGAAGCTTTCTTT. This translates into CATSKAGATEAFF.

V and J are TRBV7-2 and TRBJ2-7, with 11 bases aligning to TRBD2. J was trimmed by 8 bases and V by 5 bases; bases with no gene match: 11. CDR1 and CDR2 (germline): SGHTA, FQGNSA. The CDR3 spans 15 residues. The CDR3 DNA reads TGTGCCAGCAGCAAATTGGGGGGACTAGCGGCACAGCAGTACTTC. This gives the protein CASSKLGGLAAQQYF.

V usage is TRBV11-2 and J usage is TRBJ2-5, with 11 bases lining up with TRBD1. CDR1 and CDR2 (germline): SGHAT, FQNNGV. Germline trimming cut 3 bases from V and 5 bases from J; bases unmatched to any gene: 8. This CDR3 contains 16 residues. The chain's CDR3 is CASSFGQGARWETQYF. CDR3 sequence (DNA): TGTGCCAGCAGCTTCGGACAGGGGGCACGGTGGGAGACCCAGTACTTC.

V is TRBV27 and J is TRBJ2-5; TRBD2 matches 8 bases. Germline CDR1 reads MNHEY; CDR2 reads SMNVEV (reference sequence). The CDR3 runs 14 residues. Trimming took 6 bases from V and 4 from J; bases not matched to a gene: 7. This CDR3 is CASSVQRESETQYF. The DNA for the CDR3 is TGTGCCAGCAGCGTCCAGCGGGAGTCAGAGACCCAGTACTTC.

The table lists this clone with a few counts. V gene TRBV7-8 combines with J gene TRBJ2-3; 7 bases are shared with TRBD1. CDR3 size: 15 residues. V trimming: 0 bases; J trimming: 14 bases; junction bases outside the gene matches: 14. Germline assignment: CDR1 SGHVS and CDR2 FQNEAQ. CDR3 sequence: CASSLAQTGPLDRYF. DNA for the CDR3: TGTGCCAGCAGCTTAGCCCAGACAGGGCCCCTCGACAGGTATTTT.